This T cell receptor beta chain was sequenced in a study of control samples from healthy donors and cancer patients. Using immunoSEQ multiplex PCR, the repertoire was profiled, and TCRdb retains in-frame clones only, with some absent. The data show about 150,000 clones, with over 90% seen just once and under 2.5% held by the top ten. The CDR3 length is 14 residues. Trimming cost V 6 bases and J 4 bases, with 16 bases left between them. Germline V gives CDR1 MDHEN, CDR2 SYDVKM. The chain has TRBV28 and TRBJ2-7, with D possibly TRBD2 on 6 matching bases. Sequenced: blood. This TCR derives from a man aged 50-60 years in good health. The CDR3 spells CASSPTGTWYEQYF. CDR3 coding DNA: TGTGCCAGCAGCCCGACCGGGACTTGGTACGAGCAGTACTTC.